This is a list of T cell receptor beta chains from one sample in a study of blood T cell repertoires in COVID-19. TCRdb keeps only in-frame clones here, not all; method: immunoSEQ multiplex PCR. The data contain hundreds of thousands of clones, over 75% of them singletons. Sequencing used peripheral blood. The receptors were gathered from a human donor in a cohort sampled during active COVID-19. The CDR3 runs from the conserved cysteine through the conserved F or W. D genes are given only for firm matches.

D gene: .; V gene: TRBV28; J gene: TRBJ2-3; CDR3 DNA: TGTGCCAGCACGACTTTTTCTAGCGGCACAGATACGCAGTATTTT; CDR3 protein: CASTTFSSGTDTQYF
D gene: TRBD1; V gene: TRBV7-9; J gene: TRBJ2-7; CDR3 DNA: TGTGCCAGCACCCTGGGACAGGGCCTTGACGAGCAGTACTTC; CDR3 protein: CASTLGQGLDEQYF
D gene: TRBD2; V gene: TRBV6-5; J gene: TRBJ2-1; CDR3 DNA: TGTGCCAGCAGGATTGGACTAGCGGGCCTCAATGAGCAGTTCTTC; CDR3 protein: CASRIGLAGLNEQFF
D gene: .; V gene: TRBV11-3; J gene: TRBJ2-1; CDR3 DNA: TGTGCCAGCAGTCTTTATGATGAGCAGTTCTTC; CDR3 protein: CASSLYDEQFF
D gene: TRBD1; V gene: TRBV5-4; J gene: TRBJ1-2; CDR3 DNA: TGTGCCAGCAGCTTGGACTACCATCCCGGGACAGGAGGCTACACCTTC; CDR3 protein: CASSLDYHPGTGGYTF
D gene: .; V gene: TRBV9; J gene: TRBJ1-2; CDR3 DNA: TGTGCCAGCAGCGTAGGGACAGCCAACAACTATGGCTACACCTTC; CDR3 protein: CASSVGTANNYGYTF
D gene: .; V gene: TRBV5-6; J gene: TRBJ1-5; CDR3 DNA: TGTGCCAGCAGCTTACAGGGTTATCAGCCCCAGCATTTT; CDR3 protein: CASSLQGYQPQHF
D gene: TRBD2; V gene: TRBV5-1; J gene: TRBJ2-7; CDR3 DNA: TGCGCCAGCTCCGATCCGGGACTAGCGGTCTACGAGCAGTACTTC; CDR3 protein: CASSDPGLAVYEQYF
D gene: TRBD2; V gene: TRBV5-1; J gene: TRBJ2-1; CDR3 DNA: TGCGCCAGCAGCTTATTAGCGGGAGGGGGGTCCTACAATGAGCAGTTCTTC; CDR3 protein: CASSLLAGGGSYNEQFF
D gene: .; V gene: TRBV10-3; J gene: TRBJ2-6; CDR3 DNA: TGTGCCATCAGTGGGCCCACAGGCGGCCCTGGGGCCAACGTCCTGACTTTC; CDR3 protein: CAISGPTGGPGANVLTF